Included here is one T cell receptor beta chain sequence, with context. There is no known antigen for this receptor. No clone much larger than this one lies a single base away; base qualities are absent. The record originates from a study of T cells after yellow fever vaccination (dated by TCRdb to the late 2010s). Notes on the research overall: The SMART-Seq v4 Ultra Low Input RNA kit was used to prepare libraries from fractions with low cell numbers. To follow T-cell clones before and after both primary and booster YFV17D yellow fever vaccination, bulk TCR alpha and beta repertoires underwent longitudinal sequencing. Two healthy male donors made up the cohort, one aged 18 to 29 years and the other aged 30 to 40 years. Blood samples were taken at several timepoints before and after primary and secondary immunization, and bulk PBMC replicates and cell subsets were isolated.

Here is what the overall study found, with its caveats: Computational filtering was needed because FACS-sorted repertoires could contain abundant contaminating clonotypes from the bulk population. Because the study included only a couple of donors, the extent to which the findings can be generalized is limited. The secondary T-cell response was found to be weaker but faster than the primary response, with a peak reached on day 5 rather than on day 15. A small fraction of clonotypes showed up in both the CD4 and CD8 compartments, probably as a result of convergent recombination. After the booster, most clones that had expanded after primary vaccination were detected again (roughly 95% of CD4 and more than 85% of CD8), suggesting broad maintenance of memory.

TCR cDNA was synthesized by 5'RACE template switching, through which a universal primer site and unique molecular identifiers were introduced. Priming for cDNA synthesis came from both the TCR alpha and TCR beta constant segments. Library amplification used two PCR steps, and the second PCR step added sample barcodes and sequencing adapters. Libraries were sequenced on Illumina HiSeq 2500 (2x100 bp) or NovaSeq (2x150 bp). The authors' pipeline ran thus. MIGEC was used to demultiplex reads and collapse the reads into UMI consensus sequences, and MiXCR was used for V(D)J alignment. Vaccine-responding clonotypes were defined with edgeR using replicate PBMC samples, requiring FDR below 0.01 and a log2 fold change above 5 up to day 15. Each bulk clonotype was labeled CD4 or CD8 based on which sequenced repertoire, CD4 or CD8, contained the clonotype at higher abundance. The public reads were quality trimmed at Q25 with fastp and then assembled into clones with MiXCR by TCRdb, keeping productive beta chains. A single entry per CDR3 protein holds the most common genes and DNA from its merged rows. The V and J calls and clone size are TCRdb's, not the authors'. This sample has about 340,000 distinct CDR3 sequences in its table, and approximately 9% of those were observed once. The leading ten clones occupy about a sixth of the sample.

According to the germline V gene, CDR1 reads LGHNA and CDR2 reads YSLEER. From the cysteine through the phenylalanine, the CDR3 covers 14 amino acids. Of the read, only the CDR3 DNA is kept; its 42 bases are in frame from base 1. Between the V and J ends, shortened by 3 bases and 5 bases respectively, the junction contains 14 bases. The sample's treatment or condition label, decoded: live attenuated yellow fever vaccine strain. Two biological replicates of bulk PBMCs were collected at each blood-draw timepoint. PBMCs were isolated from peripheral blood using a standard Ficoll-Paque protocol. TriZol was used to extract RNA from bulk PBMCs, from CD4 and CD8 fractions, and from dextramer-positive and dextramer-negative fractions.

The rearranged chain carries TRBV4-3 and TRBJ2-7; possibly the D gene is TRBD2, per 7 matching bases. Specimen: PBMCs, collected on the day of the first yellow fever vaccination. This TCR came from a man younger than 35 who received the YFV17D yellow fever vaccine. This receptor has the CDR3 CASSHRRGGDEQYF. The base sequence is TGCGCCAGCAGCCACCGAAGGGGGGGGGACGAGCAGTACTTC.